One T cell receptor beta chain is described in this entry. Authors' processing steps: A classifier of distant metastasis in papillary thyroid cancer was built from CDR3 differences (across clinicopathological groups). TCRdb re-processed the PCR reads through MiXCR. TCRdb, rather than the study authors, made the V and J calls. This sample has 15,000 to 20,000 clones, with more than 20% found just once. Among the patients, none had received any treatment before thyroid surgery. These data originate in a study of metastatic and nonmetastatic thyroid tumors. CDR3 length: 15 residues. The V gene lost 0 bases and the J gene lost 0 bases, with 7 bases spanning the gap. The germline CDR1 and CDR2 sequences are SGHAT and FQNNGV.

The V call is TRBV11-2, the J call TRBJ2-3; D may be TRBD2 (6 bases). Sequencing was carried out using adjacent normal tissue. The sequence derives from a female donor with papillary thyroid cancer or a benign thyroid nodule (not recorded which). Some clones in this sample may be carry-over from other donors' samples. The CDR3 DNA is TGTGCCAGCAGCTTAGATGGGGGGAGCACAGATACGCAGTATTTT. Encoded protein: CASSLDGGSTDTQYF.